This T cell receptor beta chain was found in a study of persistence of HIV-infected CD4 T cells. Nonspecific anti-CD3/anti-CD28 bead stimulation represents the broad CD4+ T cell repertoire. Responding CD4+ T cells were sorted by upregulation of both CD40 ligand and CD69. The CDR3 extends over 15 amino acids. From germline, CDR1 is MGHRA and CDR2 YSYEKL. V lost 5 bases to trimming and J lost 2 bases, with 15 bases between them. The immunoSEQ assay was version 4, run in survey mode. Libraries were prepared by immunoSEQ multiplex PCR; TCRdb keeps only in-frame clonotypes and omits some of them. The sample yields tens of thousands of clones, 88% seen once. A remark on this clone: What it recognizes is unknown.

The clonotype comes from an adult woman with HIV who was CMV-seropositive. The sample was CD4+ T cells sorted from PBMCs after 18-hour stimulation, taken from a patient who received antiretroviral therapy. The genes are TRBV4-1 and TRBJ1-2, with D unresolved. This chain's CDR3 is CASSALGNQNYGYTF. The CDR3 bases are TGCGCCAGCAGCGCCCTAGGGAACCAGAACTATGGCTACACCTTC.